This TCR beta chain was profiled in a study of blood T cell repertoires in COVID-19. The CDR3 covers 17 residues. V lost 7 bases and J lost 0; bases outside the gene matches: 8. Per germline, CDR1 PRHDT and CDR2 FYEKMQ (reference sequence). The method was immunoSEQ multiplex PCR; TCRdb's version includes in-frame clones alone and lacks a portion of them. The repertoire holds about 430,000 clones, with 70% to 90% as singletons. Followed longitudinally, the Seattle patients had been enrolled during active infection. This TCR derives from a man between 18 and 29 years old with COVID-19, enrolled during active disease. The specimen sequenced was peripheral blood. The rearrangement joins TRBV13 to TRBJ2-6; TRBD1 aligns across 8 bases. In nucleotides, the CDR3 is TGTGCCAGCAACTCCGGACAGGGCCTCTCTGGGGCCAACGTCCTGACTTTC. Encoded protein: CASNSGQGLSGANVLTF.